This T cell receptor (beta chain) was identified in a study of T-cell memory formation after mild COVID-19. Study in general: TCR clusters showed largely donor specificity.

Remarks on this clonotype: The antigen remains unidentified.

TCRdb used MiXCR to reprocess the 5' RACE reads, holding one entry per CDR3 protein. The sample holds around 470,000 distinct CDR3 sequences, roughly 20% seen once. The CDR3 runs to 15 residues. Trimming left V 2 bases short and J 6 bases short, with 13 bases between. Study-level results: CD4+ contracting clones were found mainly in CM and EM, and CD8+ ones in EMRA.

The chain is built from TRBV12-3 or TRBV12-4 and TRBJ1-4; D is uncertain. What was sequenced was PBMCs or a T cell subset sorted from them (not recorded which). The TCR sequence derives from an adult woman who had mild COVID-19 (a few samples of this study predate the infection). Cell type and time point are not known. DNA of the CDR3: TGTGCCAGCAGTTTACGGGGATGGGAGCATGAAAAACTGTTTTTT. Protein sequence: CASSLRGWEHEKLFF.